Listed here is a single T cell receptor (beta chain). As yet, its antigen is unknown. V was shortened by 0 bases and J by 0 bases, with 14 bases between the two germline ends. This CDR3 region has 17 residues. CDR1 MNHEY and CDR2 SVGEGT come from the germline V gene. The data stem from a study of T cell responses to AZD1222 COVID-19 vaccine. Clones were sequenced by immunoSEQ multiplex PCR, and TCRdb holds only the in-frame ones, with some missing. The data show fewer than 150,000 clones, with over 85% seen just once and approximately 3.1% held by the top ten. Whole-study results and caveats: Dominant at 160-218 and 743-854, vaccine-associated CD4 TCRs also spanned spike. Only 5 or 6 people who got AZD1222 tested seropositive at baseline. Most donors were white British, females outnumbered males, and clonal diversity was possibly underestimated.

The specimen was peripheral blood, collected on day 0 of AZD1222 vaccination. The receptor comes from an adult in good health. The rearrangement links TRBV6-2 or TRBV6-3 to TRBJ1-2; D is unresolved. CDR3 sequence (DNA): TGTGCCAGCAGTTACTCGCCCCAGACACGACCTAACTATGGCTACACCTTC. This encodes CASSYSPQTRPNYGYTF.